Following are 25 T cell receptor beta chains from one sample sequenced in a study of lymphopenia after photon versus proton radiotherapy. This table comes from immunoSEQ multiplex PCR, and its TCRdb copy is limited to in-frame clones, with some not included. The table includes around 160,000 clones, 88% detected once. The source was peripheral blood, collected from a patient treated with photon-based radiotherapy. Receptor source: a man in his fifties with gastric cancer.

The chain has TRBV9 and TRBJ1-3; no clear D gene. CDR3 length: 16 residues. Germline V gives CDR1 SGDLS, CDR2 YYNGEE. With 3 bases removed from V and 0 bases from J, the gap between germline ends came to 13 bases. For the CDR3, the DNA is TGTGCCAGCAGCGGCCAACAAACACGCTCTGGAAACACCATATATTTT. Amino acids: CASSGQQTRSGNTIYF.

The V call is TRBV4-1, the J call TRBJ1-2; 9 nucleotides line up with TRBD1. This CDR3 is built from 17 residues. V lost 5 bases and J lost 3; bases outside the gene matches: 13. Germline CDR1 MGHRA, CDR2 YSYEKL. As DNA, the CDR3 is TGCGCCAGCAGCTTCCGGGACAGGGAGGCTTCTTACTATGGCTACACCTTC. Translated: CASSFRDREASYYGYTF.

The chain has TRBV11-2 and TRBJ2-3; D remains ambiguous. In germline, CDR1 is SGHAT, CDR2 FQNNGV. CDR3 length: 14 residues. Trimming removed 5 bases at V and 4 bases at J, with 13 bases between. The DNA of the CDR3 is TGTGCCAGCAGCCCCCACCGGGCCGCAGATACGCAGTATTTT. Protein product: CASSPHRAADTQYF.

CDR3 in amino acids: CASSLRGEVDYGYTF. The CDR3 DNA sequence: TGTGCCAGCAGCTTAAGAGGGGAGGTTGACTATGGCTACACCTTC. V and J are TRBV11-2 and TRBJ1-2; D may be TRBD1 (5 bases). With 2 bases removed from V and 3 bases from J, the gap between germline ends came to 13 bases. The CDR3 length is 15 residues. Germline CDR1 is SGHAT and CDR2 is FQNNGV.

This chain links TRBV10-3 with TRBJ2-7; no clear D gene. The ends were cut back, 0 bases at V and 1 base at J, with 10 bases in the middle. Germline-derived CDR1 and CDR2 are ENHRY and SYGVKD. The CDR3 totals 15 residues. CDR3 coding DNA: TGTGCCATCAGTGAGTCGAATTGGAATTCCTACGAGCAGTACTTC. This codes for CAISESNWNSYEQYF.

The chain uses TRBV27 and TRBJ1-4, with D perhaps TRBD1 (5 bases). The CDR3 totals 14 residues. The germline CDR1 and CDR2 sequences are MNHEY and SMNVEV (reference sequence). Trimming pared 5 bases from V and 5 bases from J, leaving 12 bases between. The CDR3 loop is CASSPDSSNEKLFF. In DNA form, the CDR3 reads TGTGCCAGCAGTCCAGACAGCTCCAATGAAAAACTGTTTTTT.

This clone was detected only a few times. The genes are TRBV5-6 and TRBJ2-7; a possible D gene is TRBD1 (6 bases). Germline CDR1 and CDR2: SGHDT and YYEEEE. This CDR3 contains 19 residues. V gave up 3 bases and J gave up 0 bases, with 25 bases separating them. The CDR3 is CASSWGRATGTRSSYEQYF. CDR3 coding DNA: TGTGCCAGCAGCTGGGGGCGGGCAACCGGGACCAGGAGCTCCTACGAGCAGTACTTC.

V usage is TRBV7-2 and J usage is TRBJ1-4; 7 nucleotides match TRBD1. Trimming cost V 5 bases and J 8 bases; bases outside gene matches: 8. CDR3 length: 14 residues. CDR1 SGHTA and CDR2 FQGNSA come from the germline V gene. CDR3 bases: TGTGCCAGCAGCATGACGGGCAGGGGGGAAAAACTGTTTTTT. Amino acid sequence: CASSMTGRGEKLFF.

Worth noting for this clone: The sample holds other DNA sequences that translate to the same CDR3. This chain links TRBV28 with TRBJ2-1; D ambiguous. The CDR3 loop spans 11 amino acids. Per germline, CDR1 MDHEN and CDR2 SYDVKM. V lost 3 bases to trimming and J lost 6 bases, with 3 bases between them. The CDR3 bases are TGTGCCAGCAGTTTCCGCAATGAGCAGTTCTTC. Encoded protein: CASSFRNEQFF.

This clone was detected a few times. The chain is built from TRBV7-7 and TRBJ1-1; D is unresolved. The CDR3 length is 15 residues. Per the germline V gene, CDR1 is SSHAT and CDR2 is FNYEAQ (reference sequence). The ends were cut back, 10 bases at V and 3 bases at J, with 21 bases in the middle. The CDR3 here is CAITIFDDTDTEAFF. As DNA, the CDR3 is TGTGCCATAACAATTTTTGACGATACCGACACTGAAGCTTTCTTT.

The gene calls are TRBV4-1 and TRBJ1-4; 7 bases agree with TRBD1. Germline values: CDR1 MGHRA, CDR2 YSYEKL. The CDR3 is 15 amino acids. The junction had 6 bases not matched to a gene; V was cut back by 2 bases and J by 6 bases. The CDR3 loop reads CASSQLQGRDEKLFF. The CDR3 nucleotides are TGCGCCAGCAGCCAACTACAGGGGAGGGATGAAAAACTGTTTTTT.

Written as DNA, the CDR3 is TGTGCCATCAGTGACATCCGCGAGCAGTACTTC. Its translation: CAISDIREQYF. The V call is TRBV10-3, the J call TRBJ2-7; D remains ambiguous. CDR1 ENHRY and CDR2 SYGVKD come from the germline V gene. Trimming pared 3 bases from V and 6 bases from J, leaving 6 bases between. The CDR3 length is 11 residues.

CDR3 bases: TGTGCCAGCAGCCGGACAGGGGACGCTGAAAAACTGTTTTTT. Translation gives CASSRTGDAEKLFF. The V and J genes are TRBV9 and TRBJ1-4, with 9 bases lining up with TRBD1. V trimming: 4 bases; J trimming: 7 bases; junction bases outside the gene matches: 5. The CDR3 has 14 residues. The germline gives CDR1 SGDLS, CDR2 YYNGEE.

The count of this clone is one. This chain connects TRBV27 to TRBJ2-2, with unresolved D. The V and J ends lost 2 bases and 3 bases respectively, with 4 bases between them. Germline lookup yields CDR1 MNHEY and CDR2 SMNVEV (reference sequence). The CDR3 has 13 amino acids. The CDR3 loop reads CASSLQDTGELFF. CDR3 in DNA: TGTGCCAGCAGTTTACAAGACACCGGGGAGCTGTTTTTT.

The CDR3 region is CASSLEGVKAFF. The DNA for the CDR3 is TGTGCCAGCAGCTTAGAAGGGGTAAAAGCTTTCTTT. This chain links TRBV7-2 with TRBJ1-1, with D tentatively TRBD1 (5 bases). Germline assignment: CDR1 SGHTA and CDR2 FQGNSA. The V end lost 1 base, the J end lost 9 bases, and 9 bases lay between the germline ends. CDR3 length: 12 amino acids.

The chain employs TRBV5-1 and TRBJ1-1, with 8 bases fitting TRBD1. From germline, CDR1 is SGHRS and CDR2 YFSETQ. Trimming cost V 4 bases and J 4 bases; bases outside gene matches: 9. CDR3 length: 15 residues. For the CDR3, the DNA is TGCGCCAGCAGCGGACAGGGACCCCCGGGCACTGAAGCTTTCTTT. It yields the protein CASSGQGPPGTEAFF.

This clone was recorded once. J is TRBJ2-7 and V is TRBV15; 8 nucleotides line up with TRBD2. Germline-derived CDR1 and CDR2 are LNHNV and YYDKDF (reference sequence). After removal of 3 bases from V and 2 bases from J, the junction contained 3 bases not matched to a gene. The CDR3 runs to 14 residues. Here the CDR3 reads CATSSGRGAYEQYF. The CDR3 bases are TGTGCCACCAGCAGTGGGCGGGGGGCCTACGAGCAGTACTTC.

V usage is TRBV7-3 and J usage is TRBJ2-1; 9 bases line up with TRBD1. V lost 5 bases, J lost 9 bases, and 14 bases stayed unmatched. CDR3 length equals 16 residues. Germline assignment: CDR1 SGHTA and CDR2 FQGTGA. The CDR3 here is CASSQQGAIDLTEQFF. The CDR3, as DNA: TGTGCCAGCAGCCAACAGGGGGCGATAGACCTCACTGAGCAGTTCTTC. Full variable domain (outside the CDR3, taken from reference TRBV7-3 and TRBJ2-1): GAGVSQTPSNKVTEKGKYVELRCDPISGHTALYWYRQSLGQGPEFLIYFQGTGAADDSGLPNDRFFAVRPEGSVSTLKIQRTERGDSAVYLCASSQQGAIDLTEQFFGPGTRLTVL.

V gene TRBV7-2 combines with J gene TRBJ2-7; maybe TRBD1 (6 bases). CDR3 length equals 14 residues. Germline V gives CDR1 SGHTA, CDR2 FQGNSA. Trimming cost V 1 base and J 8 bases, with 15 bases left between them. CDR3 sequence: CASSLDYAGTKQYF. The CDR3 nucleotides are TGTGCCAGCAGCTTAGATTACGCCGGGACAAAGCAGTACTTC.

The CDR3 sequence: CAWREGQYSGNTIYF. The DNA for the CDR3 is TGTGCCTGGAGGGAGGGACAGTACTCTGGAAACACCATATATTTT. The chain combines TRBV30 with TRBJ1-3, with 7 bases fitting TRBD1. The CDR3 totals 15 residues. Per the germline V gene, CDR1 is GTSNPN and CDR2 is SVGIG (reference sequence). V lost 3 bases to trimming and J lost 0 bases; unmatched junction nucleotides: 5.

The V and J genes are TRBV7-2 and TRBJ1-2; maybe TRBD1 (6 bases). Trimming pared 2 bases from V and 8 bases from J, leaving 12 bases between. This CDR3 comprises 13 residues. Germline loops: CDR1 SGHTA, CDR2 FQGNSA. In nucleotides, the CDR3 is TGTGCCAGCAGCTTACCGGGGGCGAGGGGCTACACCTTC. It codes for CASSLPGARGYTF. Together with reference TRBV7-2 and TRBJ1-2, the CDR3 gives the full variable domain: GAGVSQSPSNKVTEKGKDVELRCDPISGHTALYWYRQSLGQGLEFLIYFQGNSAPDKSGLPSDRFSAERTGGSVSTLTIQRTQQEDSAVYLCASSLPGARGYTFGSGTRLTVV.

About this clone: The junction differs from germline at one of its ends, possibly a read error. The V and J genes are TRBV7-6 and TRBJ2-1; D call uncertain. The length of the CDR3 is 16 residues. Germline lookup yields CDR1 SGHVS and CDR2 FNYEAQ. The CDR3 nucleotides read TGTGCCAGCAGCCCGGACCTGGGTACCGGCGTAAGCTGGTGGATCTTC. This sequence encodes CASSPDLGTGVSWWIF.

Only a few counts were recorded for this clone. J is TRBJ2-1 and V is TRBV29-1, with D tentatively TRBD2 (7 bases). CDR3 length equals 12 residues. The germline gives CDR1 SQVTM, CDR2 ANQGSEA. CDR3 loop: CGGGSYYNEQFF. CDR3 coding DNA: TGCGGCGGGGGCTCCTACTACAATGAGCAGTTCTTC.

This clone occurred once. The CDR3 here is CASSFTGGNTEAFF. In nucleotides, the CDR3 is TGTGCCAGCAGTTTCACAGGGGGGAACACTGAAGCTTTCTTT. The gene calls are TRBV7-9 and TRBJ1-1, with 8 bases fitting TRBD1. V shed 6 bases, J shed 1 base, and the junction held 4 bases outside the gene matches. The germline CDR1 and CDR2 sequences are SEHNR and FQNEAQ (reference sequence). The CDR3 runs 14 residues.

The chain links TRBV6-5 to TRBJ1-1, with 9 bases that match TRBD1. V gave up 0 bases and J gave up 1 base; unmatched junction bases: 0. The CDR3 is made up of 15 amino acids. CDR1 and CDR2 (germline): MNHEY, SVGAGI. The CDR3 region is CASSYSDRGNTEAFF. CDR3 nucleotides: TGTGCCAGCAGTTACTCGGACAGGGGGAACACTGAAGCTTTCTTT.